The clone carrying this T cell receptor beta chain was observed many times. The antigen is not known. These data are taken from a study of T cells in Graves' hyperthyroidism and ophthalmopathy. Points from the study as a whole: Blood also contained most expanded thyroid clonotypes above 0.001.

Amplification of TCR beta CDR3 regions used RNA as the template. The TCR CDR3 was amplified in a first-round RT-PCR using the HTBI primer set. TCRdb itself ran the multiplex PCR reads through MiXCR, one entry per CDR3 protein. The sample lists roughly 570,000 distinct CDR3 sequences, 46% occurring once. This CDR3 has 13 residues. V was trimmed by 3 bases and J by 11 bases, leaving 16 bases between them. Germline V gene data show CDR1 as SGHNT and CDR2 as YENEEA. Clinicians diagnosed patients from clinical symptoms, serum thyroxine and TRAb, thyroid ultrasound and orbital computed tomography. The chain joins TRBV11-3 to TRBJ1-1; D call uncertain. The sequence came from a woman aged 18-29 years with Graves' hyperthyroidism. Source material: peripheral blood or thyroid tissue (not recorded which). The CDR3 loop reads CASSFRMGRDAFF. The CDR3, as DNA: TGTGCCAGCAGCTTTCGAATGGGCCGCGATGCTTTCTTT.